This T cell receptor (beta chain) stems from a study of shared clonotypes between healthy human individuals. An assay was performed, and its level was deep. Original processing methods: ImmunoSEQ junction-only sequences lacked quality scores, so their filtering differed. The assay was immunoSEQ multiplex PCR, and TCRdb's table has in-frame clones only and misses some. V and J calls and clone size are copied from that table; D and trimming were computed from the DNA. The sample lists over 2 million clones, roughly 94% occurring once. The study's findings and limits: Naive subsets usually exceeded memory subsets in estimated richness. Sequencing depth was expected to affect clonotype sharing among donors.

Regarding this clone: As yet, its antigen is unknown.

Germline V lookup: CDR1 MNHEY, CDR2 SMNVEV (reference sequence). V was pared by 6 bases and J by 7 bases, with 16 bases between. The CDR3 totals 14 residues. The source material was naive CD4+ T cells sorted from blood. Indicated subset: CD45RA+ positively selected. V is TRBV27 and J is TRBJ2-1; weak D call: TRBD1 (6 bases). The sequence came from a man aged 18 to 29 in good health. CDR3 in DNA: TGTGCCAGCAGCTTAGGGGGTAGCGAGAATGAGCAGTTCTTC. It is translated as CASSLGGSENEQFF.